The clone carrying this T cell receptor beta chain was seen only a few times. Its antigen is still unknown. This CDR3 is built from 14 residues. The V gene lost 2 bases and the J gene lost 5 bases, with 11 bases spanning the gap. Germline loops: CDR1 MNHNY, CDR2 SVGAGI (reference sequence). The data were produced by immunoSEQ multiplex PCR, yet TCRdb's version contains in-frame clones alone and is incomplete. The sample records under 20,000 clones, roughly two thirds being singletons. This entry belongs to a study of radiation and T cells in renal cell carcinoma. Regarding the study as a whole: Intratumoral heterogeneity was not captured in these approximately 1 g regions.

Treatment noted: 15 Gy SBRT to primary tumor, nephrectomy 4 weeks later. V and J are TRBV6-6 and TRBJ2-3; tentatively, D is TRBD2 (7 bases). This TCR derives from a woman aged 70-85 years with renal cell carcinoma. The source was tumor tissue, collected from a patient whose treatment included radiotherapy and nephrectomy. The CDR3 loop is CASSYGGAKDTQYF. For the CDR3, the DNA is TGTGCCAGCAGTTACGGGGGGGCAAAAGATACGCAGTATTTT.